Each of the 3 T cell receptor beta chains below was sequenced from the same sample in a study of cytomegalovirus exposure and HLA in healthy donors. The PCR ran on 60 Vbeta and 13 Jbeta primers. The table came from immunoSEQ multiplex PCR; TCRdb's copy has only in-frame clones and leaves some out. The sample includes approximately 170,000 clones, just under 80% seen only once; the top ten take 9.5% to 10%. The sequenced sample was PBMCs. These receptors all come from a young man in good health and CMV-seropositive.

This clone appeared a few times. This chain links TRBV28 with TRBJ2-7, with 8 bases matching TRBD2. This CDR3 comprises 15 residues. Looked up from germline, CDR1 is MDHEN and CDR2 is SYDVKM. The V gene end was trimmed by 6 bases and the J gene end by 7 bases; junction bases not matched to a gene: 14. The CDR3 is CASSPRGGPGREQYF. The CDR3 DNA reads as TGTGCCAGCAGCCCCCGGGGGGGGCCCGGAAGGGAGCAGTACTTC. Combining the CDR3 with reference TRBV28 and TRBJ2-7 gives the whole variable domain DVKVTQSSRYLVKRTGEKVFLECVQDMDHENMFWYRQDPGLGLRLIYFSYDVKMKEKGDIPEGYSVSREKKERFSLILESASTNQTSMYLCASSPRGGPGREQYFGPGTRLTVT.

Comments on this clone: The missing conserved phenylalanine or tryptophan at the end of this CDR3 makes a read error likely. The V call is TRBV7-8, the J call TRBJ1-6; D is unresolved. CDR1 and CDR2 from the germline V gene are SGHVS and FQNEAQ. Trimming removed 0 bases at V and 7 bases at J, with 10 bases between. This CDR3 contains 15 residues. The CDR3 loop is CASSLASGRNSPLHL. CDR3 DNA: TGTGCCAGCAGCTTAGCCTCGGGGAGGAATTCACCCCTCCACCTT.

In DNA, the CDR3 is TGTGCCAGCAGCCAAGTGGGTTCTAGACTCAATGAGCAGTTCTTC. Its translation: CASSQVGSRLNEQFF. The J gene is TRBJ2-1, the V gene TRBV4-2; D gene uncertain. Between the trimmed V and J ends, which lost 1 base and 6 bases, there was a span of 13 bases. CDR1 is LGHNA and CDR2 is YNFKEQ in the germline V gene. The CDR3 has 15 amino acids.